This T cell receptor beta chain was documented in a study of blood T cells in healthy people across ages. A J-beta primer mix and a sample-barcoded 5' primer were used in a second PCR of about 7 to 12 cycles. TCRdb passed the 5' RACE reads through MiXCR, listing each CDR3 protein once. The sample includes 850,000 to 1,100,000 distinct CDR3 sequences, around two fifths of them seen just once. V lost 5 bases and J lost 0; bases outside the gene matches: 9. The length of the CDR3 is 19 residues. The V gene's germline CDR1 is MNHEY and CDR2 SMNVEV (reference sequence). Specimen: blood. The V and J genes are TRBV27 and TRBJ2-3, with 15 bases aligning to TRBD2. The TCR sequence derives from a man younger than 30 in good health. CDR3 protein: CASSPLGLAGGTSTDTQYF. In nucleotides, the CDR3 is TGTGCCAGCAGTCCCTTGGGACTAGCGGGGGGAACTAGCACAGATACGCAGTATTTT.